The rows below give T cell receptor beta chains drawn from one sample of a study of blood T cell repertoires in COVID-19. Produced via immunoSEQ multiplex PCR; TCRdb's table is partial and in-frame only. Altogether roughly 200,000 clones are present, 83% being singletons, with the ten largest covering roughly 8.7%. The source material was peripheral blood. The receptors come from a man aged 40-55 years with active or convalescent COVID-19. The CDR3 runs from the conserved cysteine through the conserved F or W. The order of the fields is V gene, D gene, clone size, J gene, CDR3 protein, CDR3 DNA. A D gene is named only where the DNA matches it firmly. Clone size is given for some rows only: seen once, a few or many times, or a class if the clone is expanded.

v_call: TRBV7-2; d_call: NA; clone_size: NA; j_call: TRBJ1-4; cdr3_aa: CASSPSLGLGEKLFF; cdr3_nt: TGTGCCAGCAGCCCATCCTTGGGGCTAGGGGAAAAACTGTTTTTT
v_call: TRBV2; d_call: TRBD2; clone_size: NA; j_call: TRBJ2-7; cdr3_aa: CAGGTSGDYEQYF; cdr3_nt: TGTGCCGGAGGGACTAGCGGGGACTACGAGCAGTACTTC
v_call: TRBV6-2/TRBV6-3; d_call: NA; clone_size: NA; j_call: TRBJ2-7; cdr3_aa: CASSYTGKSYEQYF; cdr3_nt: TGTGCCAGCAGTTACACAGGTAAATCCTACGAGCAGTACTTC
v_call: TRBV6-5; d_call: NA; clone_size: once; j_call: TRBJ1-5; cdr3_aa: CASRLTNRDDQPQHF; cdr3_nt: TGTGCCAGCAGGCTCACAAACAGGGACGATCAGCCCCAGCATTTT
v_call: TRBV4-3; d_call: NA; clone_size: NA; j_call: TRBJ1-4; cdr3_aa: CASSQGEPIGGEKLFF; cdr3_nt: TGCGCCAGCAGCCAAGGTGAACCCATCGGGGGTGAAAAACTGTTTTTT
v_call: TRBV7-2; d_call: TRBD2; clone_size: NA; j_call: TRBJ2-7; cdr3_aa: CASSLEGLAGLSLYEQYF; cdr3_nt: TGTGCCAGCAGCTTAGAGGGACTAGCGGGGCTTTCCCTCTACGAGCAGTACTTC
v_call: TRBV19; d_call: NA; clone_size: NA; j_call: TRBJ1-1; cdr3_aa: CASSFRRVNTEAFF; cdr3_nt: TGTGCCAGTAGTTTCCGCCGGGTGAACACTGAAGCTTTCTTT
v_call: TRBV7-6; d_call: TRBD2; clone_size: NA; j_call: TRBJ2-1; cdr3_aa: CASSLGSASGGTKGEQFF; cdr3_nt: TGTGCCAGCAGCTTAGGGTCGGCTAGCGGGGGGACCAAGGGCGAGCAGTTCTTC
v_call: TRBV4-1; d_call: TRBD1; clone_size: NA; j_call: TRBJ1-2; cdr3_aa: CASSQVPEGTGNGYTF; cdr3_nt: TGCGCCAGCAGCCAAGTGCCCGAAGGGACAGGCAATGGCTACACCTTC
v_call: TRBV3-1/TRBV3-2; d_call: NA; clone_size: NA; j_call: TRBJ1-1; cdr3_aa: CASSSPVSDTEAFF; cdr3_nt: TGTGCCAGCAGTTCACCGGTATCGGACACTGAAGCTTTCTTT